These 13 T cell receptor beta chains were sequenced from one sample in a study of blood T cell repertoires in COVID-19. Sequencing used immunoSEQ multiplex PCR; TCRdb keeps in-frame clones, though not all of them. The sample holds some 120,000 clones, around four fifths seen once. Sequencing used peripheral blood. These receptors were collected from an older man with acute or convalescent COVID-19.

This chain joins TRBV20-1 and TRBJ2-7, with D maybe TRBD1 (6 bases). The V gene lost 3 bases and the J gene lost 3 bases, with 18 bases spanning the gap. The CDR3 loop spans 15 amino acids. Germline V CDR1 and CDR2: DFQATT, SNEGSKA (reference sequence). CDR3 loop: CSASPITGHHYEQYF. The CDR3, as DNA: TGCAGTGCTAGTCCTATAACGGGACACCACTACGAGCAGTACTTC.

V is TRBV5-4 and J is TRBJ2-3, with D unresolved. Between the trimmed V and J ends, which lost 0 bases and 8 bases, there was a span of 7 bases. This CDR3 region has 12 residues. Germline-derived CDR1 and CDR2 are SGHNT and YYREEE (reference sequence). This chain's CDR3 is CASSLGELTQYF. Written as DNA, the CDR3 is TGTGCCAGCAGCTTGGGAGAGCTTACGCAGTATTTT.

The CDR3 coding sequence is TGTGCCAGTAGTATAGGGGACTGGGGGAACACTGAAGCTTTCTTT. It specifies CASSIGDWGNTEAFF. The V call is TRBV19, the J call TRBJ1-1; tentative D call: TRBD1 (5 bases). V was pared by 1 base and J by 1 base, with 10 bases between. CDR1 and CDR2 from the germline V gene are LNHDA and SQIVND (reference sequence). The CDR3 extends over 15 amino acids.

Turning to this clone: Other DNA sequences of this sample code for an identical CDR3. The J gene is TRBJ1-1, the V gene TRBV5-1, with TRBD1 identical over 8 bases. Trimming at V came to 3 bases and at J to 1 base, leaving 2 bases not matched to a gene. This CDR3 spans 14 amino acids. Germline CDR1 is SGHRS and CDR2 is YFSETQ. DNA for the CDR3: TGCGCCAGCAGCTCACAGGGGGGGAACACTGAAGCTTTCTTT. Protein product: CASSSQGGNTEAFF.

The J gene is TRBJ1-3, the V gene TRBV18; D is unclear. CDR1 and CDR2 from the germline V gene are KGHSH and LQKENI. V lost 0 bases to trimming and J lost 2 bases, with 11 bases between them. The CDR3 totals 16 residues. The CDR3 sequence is CASSPPSGSTGNTIYF. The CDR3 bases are TGTGCCAGCTCACCACCGAGCGGTAGTACTGGAAACACCATATATTTT.

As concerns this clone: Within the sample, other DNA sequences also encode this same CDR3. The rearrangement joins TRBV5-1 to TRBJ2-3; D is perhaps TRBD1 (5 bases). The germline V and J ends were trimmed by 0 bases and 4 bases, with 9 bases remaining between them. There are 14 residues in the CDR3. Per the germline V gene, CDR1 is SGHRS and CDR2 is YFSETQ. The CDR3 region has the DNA TGCGCCAGCAGCTTGGGGACATCCCCAGATACGCAGTATTTT. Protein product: CASSLGTSPDTQYF.

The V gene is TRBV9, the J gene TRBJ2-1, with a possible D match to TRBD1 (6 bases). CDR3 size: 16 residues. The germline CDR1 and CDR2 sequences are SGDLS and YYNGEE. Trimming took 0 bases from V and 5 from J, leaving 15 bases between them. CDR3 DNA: TGTGCCAGCAGCGTAGCCCCCGGGACACATAACAATGAGCAGTTCTTC. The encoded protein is CASSVAPGTHNNEQFF.

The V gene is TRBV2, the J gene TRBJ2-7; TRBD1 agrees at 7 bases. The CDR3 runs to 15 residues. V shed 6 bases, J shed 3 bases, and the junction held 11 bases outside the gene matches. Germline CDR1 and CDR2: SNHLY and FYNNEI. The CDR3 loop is CASRVTGANSYEQYF. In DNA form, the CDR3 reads TGTGCCAGCAGAGTTACAGGGGCAAATAGCTACGAGCAGTACTTC.

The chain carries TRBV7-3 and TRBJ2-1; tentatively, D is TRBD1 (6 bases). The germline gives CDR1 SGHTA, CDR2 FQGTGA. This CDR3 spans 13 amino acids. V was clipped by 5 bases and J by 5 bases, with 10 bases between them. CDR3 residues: CASSRQVDNEQFF. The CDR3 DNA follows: TGTGCCAGCAGCCGACAGGTGGACAATGAGCAGTTCTTC.

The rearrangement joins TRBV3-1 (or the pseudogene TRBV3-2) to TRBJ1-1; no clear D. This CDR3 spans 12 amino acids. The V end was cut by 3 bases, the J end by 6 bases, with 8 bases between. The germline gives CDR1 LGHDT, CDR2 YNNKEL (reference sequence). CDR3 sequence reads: CASSQGAAEAFF. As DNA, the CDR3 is TGTGCCAGCAGCCAGGGAGCGGCTGAAGCTTTCTTT.

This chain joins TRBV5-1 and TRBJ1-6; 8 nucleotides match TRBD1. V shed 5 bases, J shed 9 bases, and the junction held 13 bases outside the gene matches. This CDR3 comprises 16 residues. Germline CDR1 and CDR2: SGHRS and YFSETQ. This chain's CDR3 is CASRLSVTGVGSPLHF. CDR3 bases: TGCGCCAGCAGGCTTTCCGTGACAGGGGTTGGTTCACCCCTCCACTTT.

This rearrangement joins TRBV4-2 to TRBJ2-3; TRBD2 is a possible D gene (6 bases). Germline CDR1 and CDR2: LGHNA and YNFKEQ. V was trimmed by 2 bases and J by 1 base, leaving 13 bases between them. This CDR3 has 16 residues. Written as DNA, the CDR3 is TGTGCCAGCAGCCAATATACGGGGGAGGGCACAGATACGCAGTATTTT. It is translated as CASSQYTGEGTDTQYF.

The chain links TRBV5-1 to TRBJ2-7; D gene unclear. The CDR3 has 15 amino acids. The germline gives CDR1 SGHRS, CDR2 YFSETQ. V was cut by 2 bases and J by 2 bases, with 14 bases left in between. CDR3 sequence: CASSFLESSTYEQYF. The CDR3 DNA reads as TGCGCCAGCAGCTTTCTTGAGAGTTCAACCTACGAGCAGTACTTC.